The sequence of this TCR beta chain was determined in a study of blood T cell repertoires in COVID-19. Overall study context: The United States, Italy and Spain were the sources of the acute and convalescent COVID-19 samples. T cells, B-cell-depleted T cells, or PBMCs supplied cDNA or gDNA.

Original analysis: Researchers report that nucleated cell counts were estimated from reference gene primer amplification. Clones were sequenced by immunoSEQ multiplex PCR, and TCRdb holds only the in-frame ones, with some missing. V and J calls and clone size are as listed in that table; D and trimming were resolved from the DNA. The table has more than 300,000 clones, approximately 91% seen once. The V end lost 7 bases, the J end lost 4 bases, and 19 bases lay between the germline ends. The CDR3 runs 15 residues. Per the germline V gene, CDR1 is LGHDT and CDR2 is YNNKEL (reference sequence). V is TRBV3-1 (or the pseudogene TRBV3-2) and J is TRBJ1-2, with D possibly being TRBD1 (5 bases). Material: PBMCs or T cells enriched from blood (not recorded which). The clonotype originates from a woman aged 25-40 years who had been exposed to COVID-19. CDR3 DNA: TGTGCCAGCAAATACGCCGGGGGGAGCCTCTATGGCTACACCTTC. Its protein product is CASKYAGGSLYGYTF.